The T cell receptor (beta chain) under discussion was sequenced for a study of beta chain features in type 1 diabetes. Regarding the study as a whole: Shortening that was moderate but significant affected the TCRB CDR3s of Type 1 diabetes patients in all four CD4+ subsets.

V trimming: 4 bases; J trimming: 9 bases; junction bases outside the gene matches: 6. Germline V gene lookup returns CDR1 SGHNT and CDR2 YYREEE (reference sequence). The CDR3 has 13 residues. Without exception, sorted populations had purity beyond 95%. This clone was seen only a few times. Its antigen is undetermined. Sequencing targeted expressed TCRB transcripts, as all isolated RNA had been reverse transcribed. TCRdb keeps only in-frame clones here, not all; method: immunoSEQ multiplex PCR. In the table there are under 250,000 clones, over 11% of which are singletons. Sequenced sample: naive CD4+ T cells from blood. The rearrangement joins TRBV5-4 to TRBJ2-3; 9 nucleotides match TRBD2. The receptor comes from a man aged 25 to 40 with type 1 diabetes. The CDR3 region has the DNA TGTGCCAGCAGCCCCCCGCGGGAGGGGACGCAGTATTTT. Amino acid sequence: CASSPPREGTQYF.